A single T cell receptor (beta chain) is shown here with its context. These data belong to a study of blood T cell repertoires in COVID-19. On the study more broadly: The origin of the acute and convalescent COVID-19 samples was the United States, Italy and Spain. Nucleic acid was either cDNA or gDNA, and it came from T cells, B-cell-depleted T cells, or PBMCs.

In the study's own analysis: For nucleated cells, counts were estimated from reference gene primer amplification. The method was immunoSEQ multiplex PCR; TCRdb's version includes in-frame clones alone and lacks a portion of them. Clone size and V and J calls were adopted from that table, with D and trimming inferred from the DNA. The sample yields approximately 140,000 clones, around 88% seen once. The germline V gene has CDR1 LGHNT and CDR2 FRNRAP. Trimming removed 6 bases at V and 6 bases at J, with 20 bases between. CDR3 length: 15 amino acids. The sample comprised peripheral blood. This chain connects TRBV12-5 to TRBJ1-2; weak D call: TRBD1 (5 bases). The TCR sequence derives from a human donor in a cohort sampled during active COVID-19. CDR3: CASGFVGDSPNGYTF. CDR3 sequence (DNA): TGTGCTAGTGGCTTCGTCGGGGACTCTCCAAATGGCTACACCTTC.